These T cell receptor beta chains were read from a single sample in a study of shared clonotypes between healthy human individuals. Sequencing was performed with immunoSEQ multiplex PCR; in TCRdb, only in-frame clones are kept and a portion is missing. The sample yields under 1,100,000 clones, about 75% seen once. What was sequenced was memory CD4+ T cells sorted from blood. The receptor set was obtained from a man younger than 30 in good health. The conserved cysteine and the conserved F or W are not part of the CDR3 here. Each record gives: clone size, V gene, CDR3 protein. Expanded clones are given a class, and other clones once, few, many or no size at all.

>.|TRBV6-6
ASSYSAGAGGQPQH
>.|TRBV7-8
ASSSGAGRDEKLF
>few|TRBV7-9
ASSLGNGQPYGYT
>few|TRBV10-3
AANDEVTDTEAF
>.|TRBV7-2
ASSLAPGLAGGGGNIQY
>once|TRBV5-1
ASSPQDGNTGELF
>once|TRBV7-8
ASSPRGGFYNEQF
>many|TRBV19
ASTTSYQPQH
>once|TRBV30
AWGTGGVGEYGYT
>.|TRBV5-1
ASSLGAGTSAQEQF
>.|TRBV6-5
ASSTWLGNYEQY
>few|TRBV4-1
ASSLSTISSYEQY
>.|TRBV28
ASSNNRARY
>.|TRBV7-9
ASSLGTSGKGGELF
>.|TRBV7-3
ASSPDLLGNTGELF
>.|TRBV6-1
ASSRGENEKLF
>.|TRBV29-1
SVGQGSTDTQY
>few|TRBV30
AVDRGGNQPQH
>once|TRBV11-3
ASSSGSFGYNEQF
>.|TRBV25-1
ASSDSWNRNTIY